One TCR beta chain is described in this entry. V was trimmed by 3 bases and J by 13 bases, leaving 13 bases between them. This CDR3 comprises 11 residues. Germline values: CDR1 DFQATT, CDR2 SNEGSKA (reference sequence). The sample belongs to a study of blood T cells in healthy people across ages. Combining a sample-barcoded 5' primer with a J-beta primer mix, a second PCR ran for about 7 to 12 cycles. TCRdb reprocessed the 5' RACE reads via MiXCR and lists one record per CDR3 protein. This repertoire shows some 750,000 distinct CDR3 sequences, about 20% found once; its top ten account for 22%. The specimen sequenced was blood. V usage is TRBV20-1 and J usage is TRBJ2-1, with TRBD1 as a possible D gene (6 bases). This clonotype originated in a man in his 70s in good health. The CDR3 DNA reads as TGCAGTGCTAGCCCAGGGGTTACCCAGTTCTTC. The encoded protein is CSASPGVTQFF.